This TCR beta chain was sequenced during a study of OX40 agonist ivuxolimab in advanced cancers. Across the study: Patients were dosed with the agonistic anti-OX40 (CD134) antibody ivuxolimab. Those enrolled were roughly 85% male, with a mean age of approximately 60 years and ages from 23 to 79. Study-level findings and limits: The CD4+ and CD8+ T cells in the blood had expanded clonally by week 6 at 0.1 to 3.0 mg/kg.

The CDR3 consists of 13 residues. In germline, CDR1 is LNHDA, CDR2 SQIVND (reference sequence). V lost 5 bases to trimming and J lost 0 bases, with 7 bases between them. Blood draws occurred at baseline, cycle 4 day 1, and cycle 7 day 1. Note on this clone: Its target is not known. At the DNA level, this CDR3 is encoded by other sequences in the same sample as well.

Clones were read by immunoSEQ multiplex PCR, and TCRdb kept only the in-frame ones, dropping some. The data hold 90,000 or so clones, with over 75% observed a single time. This TCR derives from an adult with an advanced solid tumor such as melanoma, head and neck, liver or kidney cancer. Source: CD4+ or CD8+ T cells sorted from blood, taken in a trial of the OX40 agonist ivuxolimab. The chain recombines TRBV19 with TRBJ1-1, with a possible D match to TRBD1 (5 bases). CDR3 amino acids: CASSLTVNTEAFF. Here the CDR3 DNA reads TGTGCCAGTAGTTTGACAGTGAACACTGAAGCTTTCTTT.